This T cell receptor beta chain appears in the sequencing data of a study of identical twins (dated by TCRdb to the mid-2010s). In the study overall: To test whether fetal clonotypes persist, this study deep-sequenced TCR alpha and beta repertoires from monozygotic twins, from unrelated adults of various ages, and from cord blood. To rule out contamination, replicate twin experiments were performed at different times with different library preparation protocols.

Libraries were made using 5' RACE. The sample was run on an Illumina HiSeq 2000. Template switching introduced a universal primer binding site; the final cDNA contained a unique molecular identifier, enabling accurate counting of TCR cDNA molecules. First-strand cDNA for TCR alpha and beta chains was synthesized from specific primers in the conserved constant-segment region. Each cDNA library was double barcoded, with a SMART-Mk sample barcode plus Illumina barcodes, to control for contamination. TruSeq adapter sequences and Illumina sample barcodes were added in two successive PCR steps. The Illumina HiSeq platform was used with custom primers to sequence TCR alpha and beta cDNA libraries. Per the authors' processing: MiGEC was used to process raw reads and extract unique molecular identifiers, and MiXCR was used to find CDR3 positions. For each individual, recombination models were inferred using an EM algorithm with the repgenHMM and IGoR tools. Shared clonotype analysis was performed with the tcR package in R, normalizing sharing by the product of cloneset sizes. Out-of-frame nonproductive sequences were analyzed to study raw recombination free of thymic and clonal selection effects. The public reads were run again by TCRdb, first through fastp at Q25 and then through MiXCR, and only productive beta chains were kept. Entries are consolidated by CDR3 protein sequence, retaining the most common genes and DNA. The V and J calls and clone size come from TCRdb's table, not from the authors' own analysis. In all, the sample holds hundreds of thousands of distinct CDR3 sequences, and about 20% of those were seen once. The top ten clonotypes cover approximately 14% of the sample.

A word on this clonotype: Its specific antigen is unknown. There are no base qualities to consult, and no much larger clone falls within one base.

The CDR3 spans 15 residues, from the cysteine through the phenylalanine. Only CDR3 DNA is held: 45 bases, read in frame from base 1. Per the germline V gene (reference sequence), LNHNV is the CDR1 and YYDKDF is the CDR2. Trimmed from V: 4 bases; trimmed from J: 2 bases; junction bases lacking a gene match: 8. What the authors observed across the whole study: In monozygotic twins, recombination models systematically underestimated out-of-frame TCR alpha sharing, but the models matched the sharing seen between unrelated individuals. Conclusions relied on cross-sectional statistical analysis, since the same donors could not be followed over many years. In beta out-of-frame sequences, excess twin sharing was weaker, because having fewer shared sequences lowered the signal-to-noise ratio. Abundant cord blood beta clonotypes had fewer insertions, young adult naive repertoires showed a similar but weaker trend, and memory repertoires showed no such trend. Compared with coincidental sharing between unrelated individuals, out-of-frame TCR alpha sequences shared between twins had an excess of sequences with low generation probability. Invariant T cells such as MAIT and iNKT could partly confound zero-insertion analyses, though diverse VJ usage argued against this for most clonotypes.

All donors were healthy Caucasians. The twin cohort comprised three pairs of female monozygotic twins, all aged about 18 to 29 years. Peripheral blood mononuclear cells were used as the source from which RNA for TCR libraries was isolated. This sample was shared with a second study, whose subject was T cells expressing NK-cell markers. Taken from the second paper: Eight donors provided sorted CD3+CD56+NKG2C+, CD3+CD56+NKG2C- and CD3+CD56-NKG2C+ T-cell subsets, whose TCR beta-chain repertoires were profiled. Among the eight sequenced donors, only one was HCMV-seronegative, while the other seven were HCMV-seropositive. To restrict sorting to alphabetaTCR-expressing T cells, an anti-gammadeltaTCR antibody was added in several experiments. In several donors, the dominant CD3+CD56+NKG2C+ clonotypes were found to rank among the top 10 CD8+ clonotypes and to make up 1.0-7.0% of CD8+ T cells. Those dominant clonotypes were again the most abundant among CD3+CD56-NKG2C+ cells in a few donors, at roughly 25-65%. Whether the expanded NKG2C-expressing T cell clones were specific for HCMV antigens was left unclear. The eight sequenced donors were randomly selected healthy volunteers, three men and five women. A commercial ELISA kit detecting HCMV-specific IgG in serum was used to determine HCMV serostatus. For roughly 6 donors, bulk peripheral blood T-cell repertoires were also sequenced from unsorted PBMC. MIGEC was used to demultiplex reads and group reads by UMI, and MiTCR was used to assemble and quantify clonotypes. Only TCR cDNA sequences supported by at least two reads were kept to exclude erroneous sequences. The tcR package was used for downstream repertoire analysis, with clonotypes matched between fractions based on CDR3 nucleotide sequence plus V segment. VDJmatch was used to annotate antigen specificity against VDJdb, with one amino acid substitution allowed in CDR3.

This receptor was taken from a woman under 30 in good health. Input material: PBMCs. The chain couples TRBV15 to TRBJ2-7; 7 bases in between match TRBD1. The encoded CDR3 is CATSTYRDSPYEQYF. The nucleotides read TGTGCCACCAGCACGTACCGGGACAGTCCCTACGAGCAGTACTTC.